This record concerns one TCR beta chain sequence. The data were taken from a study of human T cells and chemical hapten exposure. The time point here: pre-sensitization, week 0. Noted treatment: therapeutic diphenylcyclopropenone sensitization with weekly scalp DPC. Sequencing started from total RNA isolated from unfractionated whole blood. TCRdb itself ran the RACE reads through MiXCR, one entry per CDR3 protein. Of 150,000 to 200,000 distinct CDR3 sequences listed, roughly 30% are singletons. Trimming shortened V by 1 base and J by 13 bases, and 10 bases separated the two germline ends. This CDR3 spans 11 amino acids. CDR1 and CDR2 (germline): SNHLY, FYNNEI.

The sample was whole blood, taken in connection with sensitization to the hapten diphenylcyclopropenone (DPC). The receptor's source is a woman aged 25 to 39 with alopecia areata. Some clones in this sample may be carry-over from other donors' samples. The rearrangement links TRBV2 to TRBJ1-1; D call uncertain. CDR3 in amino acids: CASSEVTGIFF. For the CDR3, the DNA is TGTGCCAGCAGTGAAGTTACCGGGATTTTCTTT.